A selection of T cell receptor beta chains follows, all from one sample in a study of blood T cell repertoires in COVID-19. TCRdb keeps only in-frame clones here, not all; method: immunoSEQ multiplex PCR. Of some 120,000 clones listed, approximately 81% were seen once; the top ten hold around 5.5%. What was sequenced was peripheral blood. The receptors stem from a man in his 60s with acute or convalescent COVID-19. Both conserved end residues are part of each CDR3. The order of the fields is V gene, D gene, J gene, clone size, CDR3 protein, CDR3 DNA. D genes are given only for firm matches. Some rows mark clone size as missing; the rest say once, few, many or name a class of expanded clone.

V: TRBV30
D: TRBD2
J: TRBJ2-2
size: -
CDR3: CAWKHRSGRLRGAGELFF
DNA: TGTGCCTGGAAACACCGTAGCGGGAGGCTCAGGGGGGCCGGGGAGCTGTTTTTT

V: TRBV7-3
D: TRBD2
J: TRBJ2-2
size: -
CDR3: CASSLTSGSNTGELFF
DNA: TGTGCCAGCAGCTTAACGAGCGGGAGTAACACCGGGGAGCTGTTTTTT

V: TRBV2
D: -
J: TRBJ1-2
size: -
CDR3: CANSLDSSYGYTF
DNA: TGTGCCAACAGCCTGGACAGTAGCTATGGCTACACCTTC

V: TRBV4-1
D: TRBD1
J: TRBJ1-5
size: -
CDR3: CASSPLIGDRDQPQHF
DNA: TGCGCCAGCAGCCCACTCATCGGGGACAGGGATCAGCCCCAGCATTTT

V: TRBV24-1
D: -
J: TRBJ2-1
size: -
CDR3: CATSEGGGSSYNEQFF
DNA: TGTGCCACCAGTGAAGGCGGCGGAAGCTCCTACAATGAGCAGTTCTTC

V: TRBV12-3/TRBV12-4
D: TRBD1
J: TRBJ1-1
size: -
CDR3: CASSWDRNTEAFF
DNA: TGTGCCAGCAGCTGGGACAGGAACACTGAAGCTTTCTTT

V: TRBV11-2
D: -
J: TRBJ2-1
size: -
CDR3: CASSLGQAHYNEQFF
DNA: TGTGCCAGCAGCTTAGGCCAGGCACACTACAATGAGCAGTTCTTC

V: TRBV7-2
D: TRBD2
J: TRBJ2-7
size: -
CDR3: CASSPRLAGDAEQYF
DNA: TGTGCCAGCAGCCCGCGGCTAGCGGGAGACGCCGAGCAGTACTTC

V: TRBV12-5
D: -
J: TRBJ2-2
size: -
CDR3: CASGPLGGTGELFF
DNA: TGTGCTAGTGGTCCGCTTGGGGGGACCGGGGAGCTGTTTTTT

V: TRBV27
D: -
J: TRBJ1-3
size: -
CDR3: CASSSTIRSRNTIYF
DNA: TGTGCCAGCAGTTCCACAATCCGTTCACGAAACACCATATATTTT

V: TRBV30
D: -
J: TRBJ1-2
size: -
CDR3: CAWRGGMQNYGYTF
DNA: TGTGCCTGGAGAGGGGGTATGCAGAACTATGGCTACACCTTC

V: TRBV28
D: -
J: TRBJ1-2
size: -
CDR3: CASSTRAGTWGYTF
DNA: TGTGCCAGCAGCACTAGGGCAGGAACGTGGGGCTACACCTTC

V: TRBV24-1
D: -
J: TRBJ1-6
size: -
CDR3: CATSDWGCYNSPLHF
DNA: TGTGCCACCAGTGATTGGGGCTGTTATAATTCACCCCTCCACTTT

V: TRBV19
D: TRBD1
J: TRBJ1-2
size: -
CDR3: CASSFPGQVYGYTF
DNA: TGTGCCAGTAGCTTTCCGGGACAGGTCTATGGCTACACCTTC

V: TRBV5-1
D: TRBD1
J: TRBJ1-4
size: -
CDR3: CASNSGTGSEKLFF
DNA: TGCGCCAGCAATTCAGGGACAGGGAGTGAAAAACTGTTTTTT

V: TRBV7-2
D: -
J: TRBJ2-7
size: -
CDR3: CASSLGEGEQYF
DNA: TGTGCCAGCAGCTTAGGAGAGGGCGAGCAGTACTTC

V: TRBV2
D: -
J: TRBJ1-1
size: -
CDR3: CASSEAWMWELNTEAFF
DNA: TGTGCCAGCAGTGAAGCGTGGATGTGGGAGCTGAACACTGAAGCTTTCTTT

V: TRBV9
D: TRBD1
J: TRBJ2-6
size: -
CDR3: CASSELGTGLFGANVLTF
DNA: TGTGCCAGCAGCGAGCTCGGGACAGGGCTTTTTGGGGCCAACGTCCTGACTTTC

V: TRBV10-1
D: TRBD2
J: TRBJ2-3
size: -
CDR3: CASRSSGVSDTQYF
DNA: TGCGCCAGCAGATCCAGCGGGGTTTCAGATACGCAGTATTTT

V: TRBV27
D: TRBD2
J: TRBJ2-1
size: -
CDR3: CASSLRAGGLWHEQFF
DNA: TGTGCCAGCAGCCTGAGGGCGGGAGGGCTTTGGCATGAGCAGTTCTTC

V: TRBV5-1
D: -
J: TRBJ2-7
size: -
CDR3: CASSLARLEIAYEQYF
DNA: TGCGCCAGCAGCTTGGCCAGACTAGAGATCGCCTACGAGCAGTACTTC

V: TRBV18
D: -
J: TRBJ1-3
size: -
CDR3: CASSPGPGSGNTIYF
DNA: TGTGCCAGCTCACCGGGTCCGGGCTCTGGAAACACCATATATTTT

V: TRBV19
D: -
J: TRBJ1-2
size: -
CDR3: CASTSPGGSNYGYTF
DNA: TGTGCCAGTACCTCACCCGGCGGATCTAACTATGGCTACACCTTC

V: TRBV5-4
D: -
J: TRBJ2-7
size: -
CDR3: CASSLGTGIRSYEQYF
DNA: TGTGCCAGCAGCTTGGGCACAGGCATCCGATCCTACGAGCAGTACTTC

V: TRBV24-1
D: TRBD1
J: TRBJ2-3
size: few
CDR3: CATSGGATDTQYF
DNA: TGTGCCACCTCAGGGGGCGCGACAGATACGCAGTATTTT

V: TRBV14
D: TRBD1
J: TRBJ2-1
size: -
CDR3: CASSQVTGVDEQFF
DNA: TGTGCCAGCAGCCAGGTGACAGGGGTCGATGAGCAGTTCTTC

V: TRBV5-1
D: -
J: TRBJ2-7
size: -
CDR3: CASSLGTAAAAYEQYF
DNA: TGCGCCAGCAGCTTGGGTACAGCCGCAGCTGCCTACGAGCAGTACTTC

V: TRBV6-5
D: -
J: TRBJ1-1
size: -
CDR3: CASTPSVNTEAFF
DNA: TGTGCCAGCACCCCGTCCGTAAACACTGAAGCTTTCTTT

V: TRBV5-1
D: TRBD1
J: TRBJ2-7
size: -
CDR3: CASSGGTVGLEQYF
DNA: TGCGCCAGCAGCGGTGGGACAGTGGGCCTCGAGCAGTACTTC

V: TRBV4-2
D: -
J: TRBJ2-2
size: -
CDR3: CASSQQDGELFF
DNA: TGTGCCAGCAGCCAGCAGGACGGGGAGCTGTTTTTT

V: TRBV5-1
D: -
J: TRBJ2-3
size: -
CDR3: CASSLGRGAGSSTDTQYF
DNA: TGCGCCAGCAGCTTGGGGCGCGGCGCGGGGAGTAGCACAGATACGCAGTATTTT

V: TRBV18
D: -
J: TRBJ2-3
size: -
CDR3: CASSMGFGGGRGDTDTQYF
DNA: TGTGCCAGCTCAATGGGCTTCGGCGGGGGCAGGGGCGACACAGATACGCAGTATTTT

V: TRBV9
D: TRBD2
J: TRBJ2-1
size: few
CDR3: CASSRGAGGPENEQFF
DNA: TGTGCCAGCAGCAGGGGAGCGGGGGGGCCGGAGAATGAGCAGTTCTTC

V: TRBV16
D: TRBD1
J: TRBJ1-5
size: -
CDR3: CASSQSGDRGRQPQHF
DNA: TGTGCCAGCAGCCAATCGGGGGACAGGGGGCGTCAGCCCCAGCATTTT